This T cell receptor beta chain was documented in a study of blood T cell repertoires in COVID-19. Overall study context: The United States, Italy and Spain were the sources of the acute and convalescent COVID-19 samples. The cDNA or gDNA used as material had been derived from T cells, B-cell-depleted T cells, or PBMCs.

This clone was counted between two and nine times. Germline CDR1 and CDR2: MNHEY and SVGAGI. The V gene lost 6 bases and the J gene lost 0 bases, with 11 bases spanning the gap. The CDR3 is 14 amino acids. As handled by the study authors: Scientists estimated how many nucleated cells there were by amplifying reference gene primers. Sequenced by immunoSEQ multiplex PCR; TCRdb stores in-frame clones only, minus some. The V and J calls and clone size were taken over from that table, and D and trimming were inferred from the DNA. The sample has about 160,000 clones; approximately 82% are singletons. The sequencing sample was made of peripheral blood. This TCR was recovered from a woman over 75 with acute or convalescent COVID-19. The chain combines TRBV6-5 with TRBJ1-1; D may be TRBD1 (5 bases). CDR3 DNA sequence: TGTGCCAGCAGGGACATAGGGATGAACACTGAAGCTTTCTTT. Translated, it gives CASRDIGMNTEAFF.